The 6 T cell receptor beta chains below were found in one sample sequenced in a study of T cells in localized non-small cell lung cancer. Produced via immunoSEQ multiplex PCR; TCRdb's table is partial and in-frame only. The table lists 2,500 to 3,000 clones, 20% to 30% of them singletons. The sequencing here drew on normal lung tissue next to the tumor, taken before any cancer treatment. All receptors derive from a male donor aged 60 or over with stage II lung adenocarcinoma.

This clone was recorded a few times. The CDR3: CASSQTGGLRLGNQPQHF. The CDR3 bases are TGCGCCAGCAGCCAAACAGGGGGACTCAGATTAGGCAATCAGCCCCAGCATTTT. The chain carries TRBV1 and TRBJ1-5; the table assigns TRBD1, which was not confirmed against the DNA. TRBV1 is described as a pseudogene. The CDR3 extends over 18 amino acids.

This clone was seen a few times. This chain connects TRBV11-3 to TRBJ2-1; 7 nucleotides line up with TRBD1. V trimming: 5 bases; J trimming: 2 bases; junction bases outside the gene matches: 12. The germline CDR1 and CDR2 sequences are SGHNT and YENEEA. The CDR3 is 17 amino acids. The CDR3 loop is CASSHTRDSKTYNEQFF. The CDR3 nucleotides are TGTGCCAGCAGCCACACAAGGGACAGCAAGACCTACAATGAGCAGTTCTTC.

This chain joins TRBV10-1 and TRBJ2-1; D gene ambiguous. V was trimmed by 3 bases and J by 6 bases, leaving 12 bases between them. Germline loops: CDR1 WNHNN, CDR2 SYGVQD (reference sequence). The CDR3 has 14 amino acids. DNA for the CDR3: TGCGCCAGCAGTGATTACGAAAGATTCAATGAGCAGTTCTTC. Translation gives CASSDYERFNEQFF.

The chain uses TRBV19 and TRBJ1-1, with 7 bases lining up with TRBD1. The CDR3 loop spans 14 amino acids. Looked up from germline, CDR1 is LNHDA and CDR2 is SQIVND (reference sequence). The junction had 8 bases not matched to a gene; V was cut back by 3 bases and J by 7 bases. The CDR3 region has the DNA TGTGCCAGTAGTATTCAGGGGGAGGATGGTGAAGCTTTCTTT. Its protein is CASSIQGEDGEAFF.

The chain has TRBV29-1 and TRBJ2-3; D unresolved. Germline loops: CDR1 SQVTM, CDR2 ANQGSEA. V was trimmed by 0 bases and J by 1 base, leaving 8 bases between them. The CDR3 covers 14 residues. The CDR3 sequence: CSVEESGGTDTQYF. The CDR3 coding sequence is TGCAGCGTTGAAGAGTCTGGAGGCACAGATACGCAGTATTTT.

This clone is classed as large (0.1 to 1%). CDR3 nucleotide sequence: TGCGCCAGCAGTGGGTATCAGCGATCCGATACGCAGTATTTT. It yields the protein CASSGYQRSDTQYF. This chain joins TRBV5-1 and TRBJ2-3, with D unclear. The V end was cut by 5 bases, the J end by 6 bases, with 16 bases between. This CDR3 has 14 residues. Germline CDR1 and CDR2: SGHRS and YFSETQ.